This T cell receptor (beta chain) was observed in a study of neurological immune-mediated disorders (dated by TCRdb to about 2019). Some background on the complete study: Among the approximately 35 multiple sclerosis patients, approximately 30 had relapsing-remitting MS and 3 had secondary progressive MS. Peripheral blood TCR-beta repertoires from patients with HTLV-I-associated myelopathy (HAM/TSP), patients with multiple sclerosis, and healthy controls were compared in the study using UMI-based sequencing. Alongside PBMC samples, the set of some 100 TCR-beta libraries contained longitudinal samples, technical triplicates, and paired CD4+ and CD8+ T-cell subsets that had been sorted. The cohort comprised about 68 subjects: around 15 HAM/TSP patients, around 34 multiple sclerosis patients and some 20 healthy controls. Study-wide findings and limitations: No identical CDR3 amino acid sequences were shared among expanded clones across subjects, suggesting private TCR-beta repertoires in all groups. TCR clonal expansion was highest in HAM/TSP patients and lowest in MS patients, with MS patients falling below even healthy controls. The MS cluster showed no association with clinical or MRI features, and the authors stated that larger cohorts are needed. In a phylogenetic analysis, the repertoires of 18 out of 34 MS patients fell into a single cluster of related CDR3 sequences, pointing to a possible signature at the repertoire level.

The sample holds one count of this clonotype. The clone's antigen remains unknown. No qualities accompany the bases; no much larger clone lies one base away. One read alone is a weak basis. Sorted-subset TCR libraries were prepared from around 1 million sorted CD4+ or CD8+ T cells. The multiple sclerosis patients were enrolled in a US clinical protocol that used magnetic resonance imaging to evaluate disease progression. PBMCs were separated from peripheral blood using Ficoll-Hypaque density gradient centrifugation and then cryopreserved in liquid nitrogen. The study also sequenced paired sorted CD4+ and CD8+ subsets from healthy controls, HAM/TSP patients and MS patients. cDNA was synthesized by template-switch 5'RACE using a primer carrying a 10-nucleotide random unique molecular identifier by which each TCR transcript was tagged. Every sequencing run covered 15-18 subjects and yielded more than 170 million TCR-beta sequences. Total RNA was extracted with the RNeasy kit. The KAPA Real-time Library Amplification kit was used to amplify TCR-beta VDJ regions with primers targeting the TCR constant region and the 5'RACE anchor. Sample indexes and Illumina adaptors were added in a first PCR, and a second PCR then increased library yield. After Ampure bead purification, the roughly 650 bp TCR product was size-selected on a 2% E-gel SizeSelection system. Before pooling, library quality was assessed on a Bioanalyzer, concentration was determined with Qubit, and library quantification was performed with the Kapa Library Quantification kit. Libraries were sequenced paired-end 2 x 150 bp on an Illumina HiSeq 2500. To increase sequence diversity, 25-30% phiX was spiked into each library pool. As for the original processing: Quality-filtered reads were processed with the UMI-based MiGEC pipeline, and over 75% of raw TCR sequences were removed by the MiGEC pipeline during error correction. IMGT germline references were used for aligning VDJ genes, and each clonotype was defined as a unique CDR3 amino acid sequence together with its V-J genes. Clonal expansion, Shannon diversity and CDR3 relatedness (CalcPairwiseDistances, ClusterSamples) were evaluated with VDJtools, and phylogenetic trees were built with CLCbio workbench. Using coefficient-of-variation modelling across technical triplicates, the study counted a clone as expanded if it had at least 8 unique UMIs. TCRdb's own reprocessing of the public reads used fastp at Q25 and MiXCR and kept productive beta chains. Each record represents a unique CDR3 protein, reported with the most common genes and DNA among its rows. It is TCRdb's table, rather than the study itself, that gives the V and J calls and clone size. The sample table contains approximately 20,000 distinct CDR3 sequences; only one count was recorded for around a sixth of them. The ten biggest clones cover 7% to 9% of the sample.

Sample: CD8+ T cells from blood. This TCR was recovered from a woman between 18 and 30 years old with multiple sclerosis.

In nucleotide form, the sequence is TGTGCCAGCAGCTTGTATAGCGGGGTAGCCCAGTACTTC. Translated, it gives CASSLYSGVAQYF. This chain is built from TRBV5-4 and TRBJ2-5; the central 8 bases match TRBD2. CDR1 and CDR2, looked up from the germline V gene (reference sequence), are SGHNT and YYREEE. V lost 1 base and J lost 9 bases, and the count of bases not matched to a germline gene is 5. CDR3 length: 13 amino acids, cysteine to phenylalanine. Just the 39-base CDR3 DNA is kept, in frame starting at base 1. With the portions outside the CDR3 filled from the reference TRBV5-4 and TRBJ2-5 genes, the complete variable region becomes ETGVTQSPTHLIKTRGQQVTLRCSSQSGHNTVSWYQQALGQGPQFIFQYYREEENGRGNFPPRFSGLQFPNYSSELNVNALELDDSALYLCASSLYSGVAQYFGPGTRLLVL.